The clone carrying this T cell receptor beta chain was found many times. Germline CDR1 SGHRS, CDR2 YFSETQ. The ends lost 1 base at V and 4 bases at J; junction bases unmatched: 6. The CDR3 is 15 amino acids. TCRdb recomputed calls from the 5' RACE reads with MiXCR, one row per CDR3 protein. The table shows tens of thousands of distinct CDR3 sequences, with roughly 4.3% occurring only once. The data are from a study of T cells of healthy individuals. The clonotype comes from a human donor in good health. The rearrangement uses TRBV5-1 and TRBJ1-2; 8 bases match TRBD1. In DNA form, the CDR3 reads TGCGCCAGCAGCTTGTTGGGACAGGCTCCCTATGGCTACACCTTC. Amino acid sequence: CASSLLGQAPYGYTF.